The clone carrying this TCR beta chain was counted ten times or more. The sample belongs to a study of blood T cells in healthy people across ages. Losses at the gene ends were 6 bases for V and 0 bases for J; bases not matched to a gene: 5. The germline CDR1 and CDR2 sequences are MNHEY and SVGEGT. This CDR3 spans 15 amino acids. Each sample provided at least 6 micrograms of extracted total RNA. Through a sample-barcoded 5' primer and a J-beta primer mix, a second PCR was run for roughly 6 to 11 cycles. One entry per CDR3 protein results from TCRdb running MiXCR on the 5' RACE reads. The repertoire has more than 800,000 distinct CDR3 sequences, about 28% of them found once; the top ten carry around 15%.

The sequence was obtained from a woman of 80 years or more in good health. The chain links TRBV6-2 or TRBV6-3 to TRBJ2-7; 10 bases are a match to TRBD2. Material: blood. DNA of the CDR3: TGTGCCAGCAGCTCCTGGACTAGCGGCTCCTACGAGCAGTACTTC. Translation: CASSSWTSGSYEQYF.